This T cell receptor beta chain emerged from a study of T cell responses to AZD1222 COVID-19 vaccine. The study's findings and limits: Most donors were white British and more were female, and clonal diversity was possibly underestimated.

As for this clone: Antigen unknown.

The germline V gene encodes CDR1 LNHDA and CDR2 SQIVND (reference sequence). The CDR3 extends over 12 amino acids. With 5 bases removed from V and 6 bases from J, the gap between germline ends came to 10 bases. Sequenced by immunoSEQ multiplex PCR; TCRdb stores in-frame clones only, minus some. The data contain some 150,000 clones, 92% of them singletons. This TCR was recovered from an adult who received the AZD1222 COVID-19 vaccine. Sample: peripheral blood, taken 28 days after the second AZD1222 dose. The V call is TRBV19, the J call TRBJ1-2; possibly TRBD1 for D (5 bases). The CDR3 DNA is TGTGCCAGTAGTCGGGGGGATAATGGCTACACCTTC. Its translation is CASSRGDNGYTF.